This is a list of T cell receptor beta chains from one sample in a study of blood T cell repertoires in COVID-19. Measured with immunoSEQ multiplex PCR; TCRdb has only the in-frame clones, and not every one. The table lists some 240,000 clones, roughly 86% of them singletons, with around 3.3% in the top ten. The source material was PBMCs or T cells enriched from blood (not recorded which). The source of these receptors is a woman aged 35 to 49 with acute COVID-19. The CDR3 runs from the conserved cysteine through the conserved F or W. The order of the fields is CDR3 length, clone size, V gene, D gene, J gene, CDR3 DNA, CDR3 protein. The D gene is left open where the match is weak. For some rows the clone size is stated as once, few or many, or as a class when expanded; others skip it.

CDR3 length: 16; clone size: few; V gene: TRBV5-1; D gene: .; J gene: TRBJ2-1; CDR3 DNA: TGCGCCAGCAGCTTGGCCACAACGTTCAGGGGCGATGAGCAGTTCTTC; CDR3 protein: CASSLATTFRGDEQFF
CDR3 length: 15; clone size: .; V gene: TRBV10-3; D gene: TRBD2; J gene: TRBJ2-1; CDR3 DNA: TGTGCCATCAGTGATAGCGGGAGGGCCAGCAATGAGCAGTTCTTC; CDR3 protein: CAISDSGRASNEQFF
CDR3 length: 13; clone size: .; V gene: TRBV15; D gene: .; J gene: TRBJ1-2; CDR3 DNA: TGTGCCACCAGCAGAGATCAACGGGATGGCTACACCTTC; CDR3 protein: CATSRDQRDGYTF
CDR3 length: 11; clone size: .; V gene: TRBV2; D gene: .; J gene: TRBJ2-5; CDR3 DNA: TGTGCCAGCAGTGACCCGGGGACCCAGTACTTC; CDR3 protein: CASSDPGTQYF
CDR3 length: 14; clone size: .; V gene: TRBV5-1; D gene: .; J gene: TRBJ2-3; CDR3 DNA: TGCGCCAGCAGCTTGTTGTCAGGCACAGATACGCAGTATTTT; CDR3 protein: CASSLLSGTDTQYF
CDR3 length: 15; clone size: few; V gene: TRBV6-1; D gene: TRBD2; J gene: TRBJ2-3; CDR3 DNA: TGTGCCAGCAGTGAGTCAGCGGGAGGTTGGGATACGCAGTATTTT; CDR3 protein: CASSESAGGWDTQYF
CDR3 length: 14; clone size: .; V gene: TRBV6-5; D gene: .; J gene: TRBJ1-3; CDR3 DNA: TGTGCCAGCAGTCTAGCAGGCTCTGGAAACACCATATATTTT; CDR3 protein: CASSLAGSGNTIYF
CDR3 length: 15; clone size: .; V gene: TRBV24-1; D gene: .; J gene: TRBJ1-2; CDR3 DNA: TGTGCCACCAGTGATCCGGGACACCGGTCAGGTGGCTACACCTTC; CDR3 protein: CATSDPGHRSGGYTF
CDR3 length: 16; clone size: .; V gene: TRBV7-9; D gene: TRBD1; J gene: TRBJ2-3; CDR3 DNA: TGTGCCAGCAGCTACCGGACAGGGTCAGGCACAGATACGCAGTATTTT; CDR3 protein: CASSYRTGSGTDTQYF
CDR3 length: 12; clone size: .; V gene: TRBV28; D gene: TRBD1; J gene: TRBJ1-2; CDR3 DNA: TGTGCCGCTCAGACAGGGAACTATGGCTACACCTTC; CDR3 protein: CAAQTGNYGYTF
CDR3 length: 13; clone size: .; V gene: TRBV10-1; D gene: .; J gene: TRBJ1-1; CDR3 DNA: TGCGCCAGCAGTGAGTCGTGGGGGGCTGAAGCTTTCTTT; CDR3 protein: CASSESWGAEAFF
CDR3 length: 16; clone size: .; V gene: TRBV19; D gene: TRBD2; J gene: TRBJ2-7; CDR3 DNA: TGTGCCAGTAGTATAGTTAGCGGGAGGGCCTCCCACGAGCAGTACTTC; CDR3 protein: CASSIVSGRASHEQYF
CDR3 length: 16; clone size: .; V gene: TRBV18; D gene: TRBD1; J gene: TRBJ2-2; CDR3 DNA: TGTGCCAGCTCACAACCGGGACAGGGGGCCACCGGGGAGCTGTTTTTT; CDR3 protein: CASSQPGQGATGELFF
CDR3 length: 15; clone size: .; V gene: TRBV11-2; D gene: .; J gene: TRBJ2-2; CDR3 DNA: TGTGCCAGCAGCTTACTAATGGGGGCCACCGGGGAGCTGTTTTTT; CDR3 protein: CASSLLMGATGELFF
CDR3 length: 15; clone size: .; V gene: TRBV5-1; D gene: .; J gene: TRBJ2-1; CDR3 DNA: TGCGCCAGCAGCTTGGGTGGACAGACGGACAATGAGCAGTTCTTC; CDR3 protein: CASSLGGQTDNEQFF
CDR3 length: 13; clone size: .; V gene: TRBV29-1; D gene: TRBD2; J gene: TRBJ2-1; CDR3 DNA: TGCAGCGTTGATGTACTAGCGGGAGGTGAGCAGTTCTTC; CDR3 protein: CSVDVLAGGEQFF
CDR3 length: 14; clone size: .; V gene: TRBV7-9; D gene: .; J gene: TRBJ2-5; CDR3 DNA: TGTGCCAGCAGCGCCTTGGCCGTGCAAGAGACCCAGTACTTC; CDR3 protein: CASSALAVQETQYF
CDR3 length: 15; clone size: .; V gene: TRBV2; D gene: TRBD1; J gene: TRBJ2-1; CDR3 DNA: TGTGCCAGCACTAGAGACAGGGGGGCAGCGCCCAGTCTGTTCTTC; CDR3 protein: CASTRDRGAAPSLFF
CDR3 length: 16; clone size: .; V gene: TRBV19; D gene: TRBD2; J gene: TRBJ2-7; CDR3 DNA: TGTGCCAGTAGTATCTCACGACTAGCTCCCGCCTACGAGCAGTACTTC; CDR3 protein: CASSISRLAPAYEQYF
CDR3 length: 14; clone size: .; V gene: TRBV29-1; D gene: TRBD1; J gene: TRBJ1-2; CDR3 DNA: TGCAGCGTTGAAACGGGACAGCCTAACTATGGCTACACCTTC; CDR3 protein: CSVETGQPNYGYTF